This T cell receptor beta chain was sequenced in a study of early T cells in non-severe SARS-CoV-2 infection. The V and J ends lost 1 base and 4 bases respectively, with 11 bases between them. The germline V gene has CDR1 MDHEN and CDR2 SYDVKM. This CDR3 is 14 amino acids long. Each CDR3 protein gets one entry after TCRdb re-called the 5' RACE reads with MiXCR. This table has tens of thousands of distinct CDR3 sequences, 8.5% to 10% appearing once. This clonotype was counted only a few times. Source material: whole blood. This chain links TRBV28 with TRBJ2-7; a weak D match, TRBD2 (6 bases). The TCR comes from an adult who was a healthcare worker with PCR-confirmed SARS-CoV-2 infection or an uninfected control (not recorded which). The CDR3 nucleotides read TGTGCCAGCAGTTTATATGGGACTGGGTACGAGCAGTACTTC. This gives the protein CASSLYGTGYEQYF.